The entry below gives a single T cell receptor (beta chain) sequence along with its context. Which antigen it targets is not known. Within one base of it there is no much larger clone, and no base qualities were kept. This sample was taken from a study of siplizumab effects on memory and regulatory T cells (dated by TCRdb to the late 2010s). Regarding the complete study: The study examined how the anti-CD2 antibody siplizumab affects alloreactive T-cell subsets in allogeneic mixed lymphocyte reactions built from human PBMCs.

The library came from the immunoSEQ multiplex PCR assay. Each sample had roughly 100,000 TCR templates assayed by the deep sequencing platform. Genomic DNA extracted from sorted T cells was used for TCRbeta CDR3 sequencing. Under the source paper's analysis protocol: The R programming language was used for clonal analysis of the TCRbeta CDR3 data. Unstimulated samples were compared with post-reaction CFSE-low samples to define alloreactive CD4+ and CD8+ clones. Regulatory or non-regulatory origin was assigned to alloreactive CD4+ clones by matching of sequences to sorted unstimulated Treg and non-Treg repertoires. Sourced from immuneACCESS, this table was stored by TCRdb with only in-frame sequences that have V and J called. A share of the clones is absent; for the studies checked, an unresolved V gene accounts for under half, and the remainder has no known explanation. V and J calls and clone size follow that table, whereas D and trimming were derived from the DNA. This sample has 90,000 to 120,000 clones in its table, and over 90% of those were observed once. The ten top clones hold roughly 0.62% of the sample.

Based on the germline V gene, the CDR1 and CDR2 sequences are MDHEN and SYDVKM. Spanning cysteine to phenylalanine, the CDR3 consists of 15 amino acids. The read is trimmed to its CDR3 DNA, 45 bases read in frame from base 1. Relative to germline, V is 6 bases shorter and J is 4 bases shorter, with 19 bases between their ends. Broad study findings and their caveats: Greater diversity appeared to be present in unstimulated naive T cells than in memory T cells, and a substantial contribution to the alloresponse seemed to be made by naive cells. In reactions with siplizumab, an average of approximately 70% of mappable alloreactive CD4+ clones were Treg-derived, compared with roughly 27% in control reactions. The suppressive function of proliferating Tregs from siplizumab cultures was not functionally confirmed. The cumulative frequency of alloreactive sequences traceable to unstimulated CD4+ memory T cells was significantly reduced by siplizumab. Roughly 75-96% of proliferating CD4+ or CD8+ clones could not be assigned a naive or memory phenotype. Because sequences at frequencies below about 10^-5 were poorly captured, only a minor fraction of alloreactive clones could be mapped back to unstimulated subsets.

Sorted unstimulated T cells and proliferating T cells recovered from mixed lymphocyte reactions were subjected to TCRbeta CDR3 sequencing. Fresh whole blood from roughly 10 HLA-typed healthy donors was used to isolate PBMCs. Unstimulated CD4+ regulatory T cells were FACS-sorted to map the origin of alloreactive clones. This chain is built from TRBV28 and TRBJ2-7; the best D guess is TRBD2, with 6 bases matching. The sample taken for sequencing was Tregs sorted from blood. This receptor was identified in a human donor in good health. The sequence in DNA is TGTGCCAGCAGCCCCGGAGGGGCAAAGGATTACGAGCAGTACTTC. The resulting protein is CASSPGGAKDYEQYF.